A selection of T cell receptor beta chains follows, all from one sample in a study of blood T cell repertoires in COVID-19. Assay: immunoSEQ multiplex PCR; the TCRdb copy retains only in-frame clones and omits some. Altogether about 150,000 clones are present, approximately 90% being singletons, with the ten largest covering 2.5% to 3%. Sample: peripheral blood. The origin of the receptors is a man in his sixties with active or convalescent COVID-19. CDR3s include the opening cysteine and the closing phenylalanine or tryptophan. D genes are given only for firm matches. Size values are once, few and many counts, or a class for expanded clones, and some rows have none.

- | TRBD1 | TRBJ2-5 | TRBV6-6 | TGTGCCAGCAGAACACAGGGGCCGGTAGAGACCCAGTACTTC | CASRTQGPVETQYF
- | TRBD1 | TRBJ2-1 | TRBV28 | TGTGCCAGCACCGACAGGGTTAAAGATGAGCAGTTCTTC | CASTDRVKDEQFF
few | TRBD1 | TRBJ2-2 | TRBV5-4 | TGTGCCAGCAGCTTGGCCCAGGGGGCGAACACCGGGGAGCTGTTTTTT | CASSLAQGANTGELFF
once | - | TRBJ1-4 | TRBV24-1 | TGTGCCACCAGTTCTGGGGGCCCTAATGAAAAACTGTTTTTT | CATSSGGPNEKLFF
- | - | TRBJ2-1 | TRBV4-3 | TGCGCCAGCAGCCAAGGAATCAGCGGGCCCTACAATGAGCAGTTCTTC | CASSQGISGPYNEQFF
- | - | TRBJ1-1 | TRBV5-8 | TGTGCCAGCAGCCACAGGTTGAACACTGAAGCTTTCTTT | CASSHRLNTEAFF
- | TRBD2 | TRBJ2-5 | TRBV4-1 | TGCGCCAGCAGCCAAGATCGCGGGGGTTTAGAGACCCAGTACTTC | CASSQDRGGLETQYF
- | - | TRBJ2-7 | TRBV3-1/TRBV3-2 | TGTGCCAGCAGCCAAGCGAACGGCTACGAGCAGTACTTC | CASSQANGYEQYF
- | TRBD1 | TRBJ1-1 | TRBV27 | TGTGCCAGCAGTTTAAGAACAGGGGATGGGGCTTTCTTT | CASSLRTGDGAFF
- | - | TRBJ2-7 | TRBV23-1 | TGCGCCAGCAGTCAATCACAGGGATACTACGAGCAGTACTTC | CASSQSQGYYEQYF
once | TRBD2 | TRBJ2-1 | TRBV5-1 | TGCGCCAGCAGCGGAGGAACTAGCGGGGCCTACAATGAGCAGTTCTTC | CASSGGTSGAYNEQFF
- | - | TRBJ1-1 | TRBV11-3 | TGTGCCAGCAGCTTAGCGGGGGGTGAAGCTTTCTTT | CASSLAGGEAFF
- | - | TRBJ1-2 | TRBV28 | TGTGCCAGCAGTTTACAGGGGAACTATGGCTACACCTTC | CASSLQGNYGYTF
few | TRBD2 | TRBJ2-5 | TRBV7-2 | TGTGCCAGCAGCTTAGCGCCCAGTGGGGGGGGAGAGACCCAGTACTTC | CASSLAPSGGGETQYF
- | - | TRBJ2-3 | TRBV24-1 | TGTGCCACCAGTGTCGGTGGTGGTGGCACAGATACGCAGTATTTT | CATSVGGGGTDTQYF
- | TRBD1 | TRBJ2-1 | TRBV19 | TGTGCCAGTAGTATAAAAGGGGCAGGGGGTGGGTATGAGCAGTTCTTC | CASSIKGAGGGYEQFF
- | TRBD1 | TRBJ2-3 | TRBV5-1 | TGCGCCAGCACCCGGGACAGGGGCACAGATACGCAGTATTTT | CASTRDRGTDTQYF
- | - | TRBJ1-5 | TRBV19 | TGTGCCAGTACTCCTTATAGCAATCAGCCCCAGCATTTT | CASTPYSNQPQHF
few | - | TRBJ2-7 | TRBV5-3 | TGTGCCAGTATCCTGAGGAGCTCCTACGAGCAGTACTTC | CASILRSSYEQYF
few | - | TRBJ1-2 | TRBV5-4 | TGTGCCAGCAGTCGGGACAAGGCCTGGGGGGGCTACACCTTC | CASSRDKAWGGYTF
- | TRBD2 | TRBJ2-7 | TRBV4-2 | TGTGCCAGCAGCCAAGATCCTAGCGGGGGGACTACCTACGAGCAGTACTTC | CASSQDPSGGTTYEQYF
- | - | TRBJ2-3 | TRBV21-1 | TGTGCCAGCAGCAGGGGCTGGACTACGCAGTATTTT | CASSRGWTTQYF
- | - | TRBJ2-7 | TRBV21-1 | TGTGCTTCAGCCCTGGCGGGAGGGCCCGGGTACGAGCAGTACTTC | CASALAGGPGYEQYF
- | - | TRBJ1-1 | TRBV2 | TGTGCCAGCAGTGGGGCAGGGAACACTGAAGCTTTCTTT | CASSGAGNTEAFF
- | - | TRBJ1-2 | TRBV28 | TGTGCCAGCAGTCCCCAGGGTGACTATGGCTACACCTTC | CASSPQGDYGYTF
- | TRBD1 | TRBJ2-7 | TRBV19 | TGTGCCAGTAGTACCCCAGGGGGTGAGCAGTACTTC | CASSTPGGEQYF
- | TRBD2 | TRBJ2-2 | TRBV5-4 | TGTGCCAGCAGCCCGGGAGCGGGGTATAGCACCGGGGAGCTGTTTTTT | CASSPGAGYSTGELFF
once | TRBD2 | TRBJ2-3 | TRBV7-2 | TGTGCCAGCAGCCAGCAAGCGGGGAGCACAGATACGCAGTATTTT | CASSQQAGSTDTQYF
- | - | TRBJ1-4 | TRBV7-3 | TGTGCCAGCAGCCCCACCTCTGGGACTCCCCTTTTTTTT | CASSPTSGTPLFF
few | - | TRBJ1-2 | TRBV9 | TGTGCCAGCAGCGCCTTAGACAGTTCTAACTATGGCTACACCTTC | CASSALDSSNYGYTF
- | TRBD1 | TRBJ1-4 | TRBV5-8 | TGTGCCAGCAGCCAAGGGACAGGGAGGGAAAAACTGTTTTTT | CASSQGTGREKLFF
- | TRBD1 | TRBJ2-3 | TRBV2 | TGTGCCAGCAGGGGACAGGGGACCACAGATACGCAGTATTTT | CASRGQGTTDTQYF
- | - | TRBJ2-1 | TRBV11-3 | TGTGCCAGCAGCTGGGGGCTCAATGAGCAGTTCTTC | CASSWGLNEQFF
- | TRBD1 | TRBJ2-2 | TRBV7-2 | TGTGCCAGCAGCTTCGACCGACAGGGGACGGTCACCGGGGAGCTGTTTTTT | CASSFDRQGTVTGELFF
once | - | TRBJ1-2 | TRBV9 | TGTGCCAGCAGCTATCCCGAAGGGAGTCCCGGGTATGGCTACACCTTC | CASSYPEGSPGYGYTF
- | TRBD1 | TRBJ2-1 | TRBV4-3 | TGCGCCAGCAGCCAAGACAGGGGGTCCTACAATGAGCAGTTCTTC | CASSQDRGSYNEQFF
- | - | TRBJ1-5 | TRBV19 | TGTGCCACTCGGACAGAATATTATCAGCCCCAGCATTTT | CATRTEYYQPQHF
- | - | TRBJ1-6 | TRBV28 | TGTGCCAGCAGTTTGAACACCTATAATTCACCCCTCCACTTT | CASSLNTYNSPLHF
once | TRBD2 | TRBJ2-2 | TRBV10-2 | TGCGCCAGCAGTGGGGCAGCGGGGGGCACCGGGGAGCTGTTTTTT | CASSGAAGGTGELFF
- | - | TRBJ2-1 | TRBV3-1/TRBV3-2 | TGTGCCAGCACCAGGACTGTGACCTCCTACAATGAGCAGTTCTTC | CASTRTVTSYNEQFF
- | TRBD2 | TRBJ2-7 | TRBV27 | TGTGCCAGCAGTTTAATATTGGTCACTAGCGGGAGTAAGTACGAGCAGTACTTC | CASSLILVTSGSKYEQYF
- | - | TRBJ1-1 | TRBV3-1/TRBV3-2 | TGTGCCAGCAGCCCCCGGACAGTCAACACTGAAGCTTTCTTT | CASSPRTVNTEAFF